The clone carrying this TCR beta chain was recorded once. Its target is unknown. This record belongs to a study of cytotoxic CD8 clonotypes in ibrutinib-treated CLL. Study summary: Each sample contained, on average, approximately 270,000 productive templates and some 90,000 productive rearrangements.

Repertoires were generated with immunoSEQ multiplex PCR, while TCRdb's copy carries only in-frame clones and drops some. Of under 45,000 clones listed, around 67% were seen once; the top ten hold about 7.4%. Findings of the study overall: Public clonotypes proved infrequent, and on treatment they shrank or remained steady. Clonality, elevated at ibrutinib response, dropped back toward baseline at progression.

This CDR3 region has 13 residues. V gave up 5 bases and J gave up 4 bases, with 9 bases separating them. The germline gives CDR1 MRHNA, CDR2 SNTAGT. This sample comprised PBMCs, obtained at disease progression, from a patient treated with ibrutinib. This clonotype originated in a human donor with chronic lymphocytic leukemia. The V gene is TRBV6-4, the J gene TRBJ2-1, with D perhaps matching TRBD1 (6 bases). CDR3 sequence reads: CASSPGQYNEQFF. The CDR3 DNA reads TGTGCCAGCAGTCCCGGACAGTACAATGAGCAGTTCTTC.